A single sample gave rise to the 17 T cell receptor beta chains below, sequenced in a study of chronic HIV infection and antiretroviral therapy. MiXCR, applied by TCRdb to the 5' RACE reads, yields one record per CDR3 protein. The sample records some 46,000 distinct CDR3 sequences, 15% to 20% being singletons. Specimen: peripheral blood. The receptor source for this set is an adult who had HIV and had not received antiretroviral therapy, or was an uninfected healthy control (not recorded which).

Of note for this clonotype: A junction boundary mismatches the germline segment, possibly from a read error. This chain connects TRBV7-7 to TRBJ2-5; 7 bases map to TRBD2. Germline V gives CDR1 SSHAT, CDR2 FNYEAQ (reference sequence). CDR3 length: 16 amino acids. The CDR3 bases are TGTGCTAGCAGCTTAGGTCTTAGCGGGCCCCAAGAGACCCAGTACTTC. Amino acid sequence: CASSLGLSGPQETQYF.

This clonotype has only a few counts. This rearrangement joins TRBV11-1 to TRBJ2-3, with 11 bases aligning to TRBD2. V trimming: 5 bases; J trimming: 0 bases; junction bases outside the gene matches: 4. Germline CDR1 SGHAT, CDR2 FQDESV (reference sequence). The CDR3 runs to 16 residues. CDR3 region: CASSRRTSGSTDTQYF. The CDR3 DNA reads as TGTGCCAGCAGCCGAAGGACTAGCGGGAGCACAGATACGCAGTATTTT. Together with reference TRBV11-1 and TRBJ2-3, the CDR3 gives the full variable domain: EAEVAQSPRYKITEKSQAVAFWCDPISGHATLYWYRQILGQGPELLVQFQDESVVDDSQLPKDRFSAERLKGVDSTLKIQPAELGDSAMYLCASSRRTSGSTDTQYFGPGTRLTVL.

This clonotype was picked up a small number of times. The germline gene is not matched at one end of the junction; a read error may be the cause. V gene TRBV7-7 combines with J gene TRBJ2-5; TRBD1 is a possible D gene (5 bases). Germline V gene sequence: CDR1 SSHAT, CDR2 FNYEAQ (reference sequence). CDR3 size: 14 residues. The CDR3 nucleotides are TGTGCTAGCAGTCCTAGGGGCGCGCGAGAGACCCAGTACTTC. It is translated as CASSPRGARETQYF.

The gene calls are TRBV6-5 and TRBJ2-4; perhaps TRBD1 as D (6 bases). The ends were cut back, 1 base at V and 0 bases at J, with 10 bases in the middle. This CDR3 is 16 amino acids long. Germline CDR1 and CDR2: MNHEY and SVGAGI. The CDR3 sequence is CASSYLGGIAKNIQYF. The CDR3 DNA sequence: TGTGCCAGCAGTTACTTAGGGGGAATAGCCAAAAACATTCAGTACTTC.

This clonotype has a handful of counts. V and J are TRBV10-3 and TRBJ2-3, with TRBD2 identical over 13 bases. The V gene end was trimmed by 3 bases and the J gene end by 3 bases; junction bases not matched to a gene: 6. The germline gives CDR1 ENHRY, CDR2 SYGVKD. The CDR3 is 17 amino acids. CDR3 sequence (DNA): TGTGCCATCAGTGACCCACCGACTAGCGGGAGGACAGATACGCAGTATTTT. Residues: CAISDPPTSGRTDTQYF.

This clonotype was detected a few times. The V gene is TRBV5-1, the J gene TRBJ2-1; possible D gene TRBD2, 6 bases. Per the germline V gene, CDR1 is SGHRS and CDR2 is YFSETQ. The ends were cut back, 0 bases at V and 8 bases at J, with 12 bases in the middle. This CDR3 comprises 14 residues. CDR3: CASSLATGVDEQFF. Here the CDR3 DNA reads TGCGCCAGCAGCTTGGCAACGGGGGTCGATGAGCAGTTCTTC.

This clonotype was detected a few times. This chain's CDR3 is CASSVASEPNTEAFF. The CDR3 nucleotides are TGTGCCAGCAGCGTAGCTTCAGAGCCTAACACTGAAGCTTTCTTT. V is TRBV9 and J is TRBJ1-1; D ambiguous. Trimming shortened V by 0 bases and J by 2 bases, and 11 bases separated the two germline ends. The CDR3 runs 15 residues. Looked up from germline, CDR1 is SGDLS and CDR2 is YYNGEE.

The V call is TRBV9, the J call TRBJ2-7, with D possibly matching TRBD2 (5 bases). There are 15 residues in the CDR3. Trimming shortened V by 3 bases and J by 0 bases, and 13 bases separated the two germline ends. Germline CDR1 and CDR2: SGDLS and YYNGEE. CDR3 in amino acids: CASSAAAGSSYEQYF. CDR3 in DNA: TGTGCCAGCAGCGCCGCGGCGGGCAGCTCCTACGAGCAGTACTTC.

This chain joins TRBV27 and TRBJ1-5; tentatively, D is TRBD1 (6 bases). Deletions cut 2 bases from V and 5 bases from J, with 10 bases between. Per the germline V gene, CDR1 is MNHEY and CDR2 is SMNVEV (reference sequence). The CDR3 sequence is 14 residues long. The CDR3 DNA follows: TGTGCCAGCAGTTTACAGGGGTTTGATCAGCCCCAGCATTTT. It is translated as CASSLQGFDQPQHF.

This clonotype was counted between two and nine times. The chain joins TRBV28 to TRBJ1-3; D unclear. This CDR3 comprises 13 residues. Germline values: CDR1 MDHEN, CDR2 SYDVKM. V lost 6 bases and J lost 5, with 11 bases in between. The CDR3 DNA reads TGTGCCAGCAGGGAGAGTCCCCGAAACACCATATATTTT. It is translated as CASRESPRNTIYF.

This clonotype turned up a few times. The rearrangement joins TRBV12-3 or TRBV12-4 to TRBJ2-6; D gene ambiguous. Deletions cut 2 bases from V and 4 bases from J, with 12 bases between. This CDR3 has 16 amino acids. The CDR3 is CASSLFFLSGANVLTF. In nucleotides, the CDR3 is TGTGCCAGCAGTTTATTCTTCTTATCCGGGGCCAACGTCCTGACTTTC.

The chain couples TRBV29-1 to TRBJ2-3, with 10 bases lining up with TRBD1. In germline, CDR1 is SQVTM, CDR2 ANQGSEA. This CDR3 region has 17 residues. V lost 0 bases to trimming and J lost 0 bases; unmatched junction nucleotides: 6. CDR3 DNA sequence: TGCAGCGTTGAAGACCCCAGGACAGGGGGGAGCACAGATACGCAGTATTTT. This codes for CSVEDPRTGGSTDTQYF.

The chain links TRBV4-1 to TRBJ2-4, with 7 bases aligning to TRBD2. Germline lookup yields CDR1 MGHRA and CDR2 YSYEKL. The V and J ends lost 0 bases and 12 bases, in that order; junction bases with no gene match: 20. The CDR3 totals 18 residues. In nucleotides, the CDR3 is TGCGCCAGCAGCCAAGAGGTCATTAGGCGACTAGCTCCTCATGCTCAGTACTTC. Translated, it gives CASSQEVIRRLAPHAQYF.

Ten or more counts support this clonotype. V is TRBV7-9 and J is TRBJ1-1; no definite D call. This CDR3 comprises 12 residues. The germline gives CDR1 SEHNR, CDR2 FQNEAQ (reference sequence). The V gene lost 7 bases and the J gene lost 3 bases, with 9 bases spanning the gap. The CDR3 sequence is CASTPVDTEAFF. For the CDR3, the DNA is TGTGCCAGCACCCCCGTGGACACTGAAGCTTTCTTT.

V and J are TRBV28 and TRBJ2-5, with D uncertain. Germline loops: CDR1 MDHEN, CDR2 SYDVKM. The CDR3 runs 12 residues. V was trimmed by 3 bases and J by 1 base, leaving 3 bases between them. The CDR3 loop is CASSFLQETQYF. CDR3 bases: TGTGCCAGCAGTTTCCTCCAAGAGACCCAGTACTTC. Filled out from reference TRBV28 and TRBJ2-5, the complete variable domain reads DVKVTQSSRYLVKRTGEKVFLECVQDMDHENMFWYRQDPGLGLRLIYFSYDVKMKEKGDIPEGYSVSREKKERFSLILESASTNQTSMYLCASSFLQETQYFGPGTRLLVL.

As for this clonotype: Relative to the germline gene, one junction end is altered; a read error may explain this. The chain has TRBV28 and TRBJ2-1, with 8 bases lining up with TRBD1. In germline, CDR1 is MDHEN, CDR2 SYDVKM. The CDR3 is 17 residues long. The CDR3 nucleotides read TGTGCCAGCAGTTTACCCGACAGGGGAAGCTCCCACAATGAGCAGTTCTTC. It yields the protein CASSLPDRGSSHNEQFF.

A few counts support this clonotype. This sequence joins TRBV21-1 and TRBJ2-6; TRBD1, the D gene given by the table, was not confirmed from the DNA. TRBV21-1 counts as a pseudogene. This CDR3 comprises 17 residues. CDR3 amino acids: CASSKVCGRSGANVLTF. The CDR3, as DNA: TGTGCCAGCAGCAAAGTATGCGGGCGGTCTGGGGCCAACGTCCTGACTTTC.